The entry that follows covers one T cell receptor (beta chain) sequence. Its target is unknown. The data derive from a study of T cell responses to AZD1222 COVID-19 vaccine. General study results and limits: Sampling captured repertoires only after the peak T cell response. Spike regions recognized by vaccine-associated CD4 TCRs spanned the protein, led by 160-218 and 743-854. Within unmutated variant regions lay the reported targets of nearly half of spike-specific TCRs. Donors were largely white British and mainly female; clonal diversity was possibly underestimated.

CDR1 MDHEN and CDR2 SYDVKM come from the germline V gene. This CDR3 has 13 amino acids. The V segment lost 6 bases and the J segment 7 bases; nucleotides outside the gene matches: 6. Sequencing was performed with immunoSEQ multiplex PCR; in TCRdb, only in-frame clones are kept and a portion is missing. The data hold about 140,000 clones, with 65% to 90% observed a single time. The sequence came from an adult who received the MenACWY meningococcal vaccine as a control. Sequencing used peripheral blood, obtained 28 days after the second dose of the MenACWY control vaccine. V and J are TRBV28 and TRBJ1-2; 9 bases align to TRBD1. The CDR3: CASSRQGVPGYTF. The DNA of the CDR3 is TGTGCCAGCAGCCGACAGGGGGTCCCTGGCTACACCTTC.